Below, 14 T cell receptor beta chains from the same sample are listed, as sequenced in a study of siplizumab effects on memory and regulatory T cells. Profiling relied on immunoSEQ multiplex PCR, and the TCRdb table lists in-frame clones only, not all of them. The repertoire holds under 95,000 clones, with about 93% as singletons. The sequenced sample consisted of non-Treg CD4+ T cells sorted from blood. Receptors were obtained from a human donor in good health.

The chain links TRBV5-4 to TRBJ2-6; 8 nucleotides match TRBD1. The germline V gene encodes CDR1 SGHNT and CDR2 YYREEE (reference sequence). CDR3 length equals 18 residues. The V segment lost 4 bases and the J segment 0 bases; nucleotides outside the gene matches: 9. In DNA form, the CDR3 reads TGTGCCAGCAGCGGACAGGGTCCGACGATCTCTGGGGCCAACGTCCTGACTTTC. Residues: CASSGQGPTISGANVLTF.

The genes are TRBV5-4 and TRBJ2-3, with D perhaps TRBD2 (5 bases). Germline loops: CDR1 SGHNT, CDR2 YYREEE (reference sequence). V lost 1 base to trimming and J lost 2 bases, with 14 bases between them. CDR3 length: 16 amino acids. CDR3 region: CASSLPSSGTTDTQYF. The DNA for the CDR3 is TGTGCCAGCAGCTTGCCCTCAAGCGGAACCACAGATACGCAGTATTTT.

The chain has TRBV11-2 and TRBJ2-5; TRBD2 matches at 7 bases. The germline V gene encodes CDR1 SGHAT and CDR2 FQNNGV. The length of the CDR3 is 16 residues. V gave up 0 bases and J gave up 4 bases; unmatched junction bases: 8. The CDR3 loop reads CASSLESGISLETQYF. In DNA form, the CDR3 reads TGTGCCAGCAGCTTAGAAAGCGGGATCAGCCTAGAGACCCAGTACTTC. The whole variable domain, filled in from reference TRBV11-2 and TRBJ2-5, reads EAGVAQSPRYKIIEKRQSVAFWCNPISGHATLYWYQQILGQGPKLLIQFQNNGVVDDSQLPKDRFSAERLKGVDSTLKIQPAKLEDSAVYLCASSLESGISLETQYFGPGTRLLVL.

The gene calls are TRBV11-2 and TRBJ1-2; 9 nucleotides line up with TRBD1. Germline V CDR1 and CDR2: SGHAT, FQNNGV. The CDR3 loop spans 15 amino acids. V gave up 7 bases and J gave up 1 base; unmatched junction bases: 7. CDR3 protein: CASNIGTGLNYGYTF. Here the CDR3 DNA reads TGTGCCAGCAACATCGGGACAGGGCTTAACTATGGCTACACCTTC.

This chain uses TRBV5-1 with TRBJ2-7; no definite D call. Trimming left V 0 bases short and J 0 bases short, with 13 bases between. This CDR3 region has 16 residues. CDR1 SGHRS and CDR2 YFSETQ come from the germline V gene. The chain's CDR3 is CASSLESTRSSYEQYF. The CDR3 DNA sequence: TGCGCCAGCAGCTTGGAATCCACACGAAGCTCCTACGAGCAGTACTTC.

CDR3 protein: CASSLTGQQETQYF. In nucleotides, the CDR3 is TGCGCCAGCAGCTTGACAGGGCAGCAAGAGACCCAGTACTTC. The V call is TRBV5-1, the J call TRBJ2-5, with D tentatively TRBD1 (6 bases). Germline assignment: CDR1 SGHRS and CDR2 YFSETQ. CDR3 length equals 14 residues. V was pared by 1 base and J by 2 bases, with 9 bases between.

V is TRBV14 and J is TRBJ1-1; D not resolved. CDR3 length equals 16 residues. Germline values: CDR1 SGHDN, CDR2 FVKESK. V was shortened by 0 bases and J by 0 bases, with 11 bases between the two germline ends. The CDR3, as DNA: TGTGCCAGCAGCCAAGATTCGATTATGGTGAACACTGAAGCTTTCTTT. Translated: CASSQDSIMVNTEAFF.

CDR3 protein: CASSKAGPGGYTF. The CDR3 coding sequence is TGTGCCAGCAGCAAAGCGGGTCCGGGAGGCTACACCTTC. The rearrangement links TRBV21-1 to TRBJ1-2. TRBV21-1 is a pseudogene. The CDR3 sequence is 13 residues long.

J is TRBJ1-1 and V is TRBV4-1; the D is unclear. The CDR3 has 14 residues. The V end lost 1 base, the J end lost 5 bases, and 11 bases lay between the germline ends. The germline V gene encodes CDR1 MGHRA and CDR2 YSYEKL. CDR3: CASSQAGVQTEAFF. CDR3 in DNA: TGCGCCAGCAGCCAAGCTGGGGTGCAAACTGAAGCTTTCTTT.

The rearrangement links TRBV19 to TRBJ2-7, with TRBD2 matching over 10 bases. V was pared by 9 bases and J by 10 bases, with 9 bases of the junction left unmatched. There are 12 residues in the CDR3. Germline-derived CDR1 and CDR2 are LNHDA and SQIVND (reference sequence). CDR3 DNA: TGTGCCAGCTCGGGGCTAGCGGGGGCTCAGTACTTC. Translated: CASSGLAGAQYF.

This clone was observed a handful of times. This chain uses TRBV30 with TRBJ2-3; TRBD2 aligns across 10 bases. CDR1 is GTSNPN, CDR2 SVGIG, per germline (reference sequence). The length of the CDR3 is 15 residues. J was trimmed by 0 bases and V by 3 bases; bases with no gene match: 3. CDR3 nucleotides: TGTGCCTGGAGGACTAGCGGGTATAGCACAGATACGCAGTATTTT. Its protein is CAWRTSGYSTDTQYF.

V and J are TRBV19 and TRBJ1-4; D remains unclear. Between the trimmed V and J ends, which lost 2 bases and 0 bases, there was a span of 7 bases. The CDR3 runs to 15 residues. Germline V gives CDR1 LNHDA, CDR2 SQIVND (reference sequence). The CDR3 protein is CASSIFPATNEKLFF. CDR3 nucleotide sequence: TGTGCCAGTAGTATATTCCCGGCAACTAATGAAAAACTGTTTTTT. The whole variable domain, filled in from reference TRBV19 and TRBJ1-4, reads DGGITQSPKYLFRKEGQNVTLSCEQNLNHDAMYWYRQDPGQGLRLIYYSQIVNDFQKGDIAEGYSVSREKKESFPLTVTSAQKNPTAFYLCASSIFPATNEKLFFGSGTQLSVL.

The chain joins TRBV18 to TRBJ1-1; the D is unclear. Germline CDR1 and CDR2: KGHSH and LQKENI. The CDR3 has 13 residues. V was clipped by 0 bases and J by 4 bases, with 6 bases between them. The CDR3 loop is CASSPPTGTEAFF. The CDR3 DNA sequence: TGTGCCAGCTCACCACCCACGGGCACTGAAGCTTTCTTT.

The chain recombines TRBV9 with TRBJ2-3; TRBD2 aligns across 11 bases. V was clipped by 0 bases and J by 3 bases; unmatched bases: 6. CDR3 size: 17 residues. Germline-derived CDR1 and CDR2 are SGDLS and YYNGEE. The CDR3 bases are TGTGCCAGCAGCGTAGGTGTTAGGACTAGCGGGACAGATACGCAGTATTTT. It yields the protein CASSVGVRTSGTDTQYF.